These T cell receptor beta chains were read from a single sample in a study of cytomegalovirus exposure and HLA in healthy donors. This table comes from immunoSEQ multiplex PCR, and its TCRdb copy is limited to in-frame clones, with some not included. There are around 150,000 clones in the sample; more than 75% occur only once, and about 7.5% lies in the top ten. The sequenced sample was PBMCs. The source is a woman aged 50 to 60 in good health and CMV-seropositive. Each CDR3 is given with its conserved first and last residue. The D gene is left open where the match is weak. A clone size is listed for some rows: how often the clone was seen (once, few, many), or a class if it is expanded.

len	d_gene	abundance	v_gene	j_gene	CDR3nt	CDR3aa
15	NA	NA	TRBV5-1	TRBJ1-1	TGCGCCAGCAGCCTGGGCCAGGACTCTCAAGCGGGAGCTTTCTTT	CASSLGQDSQAGAFF
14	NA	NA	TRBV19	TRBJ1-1	TGTGCCAGTAGTATTGGGGCAGGGCTCACTGAAGCTTTCTTT	CASSIGAGLTEAFF
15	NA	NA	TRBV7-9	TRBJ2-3	TGTGCCAGCAGCTTAGAGCAGCGGCTTACAGATACGCAGTATTTT	CASSLEQRLTDTQYF
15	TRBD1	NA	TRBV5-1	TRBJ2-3	TGCGCCAGCAGCGGGGACAGGGGGCACACAGATACGCAGTATTTT	CASSGDRGHTDTQYF
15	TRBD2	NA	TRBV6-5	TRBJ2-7	TGTGCCAGCAGGCCCATGGCTAGCGGGACGTACGAGCAGTACTTC	CASRPMASGTYEQYF
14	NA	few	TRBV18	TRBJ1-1	TGTGCCAGCTCAGCCAACCGAGGAGCCACTGAAGCTTTCTTT	CASSANRGATEAFF
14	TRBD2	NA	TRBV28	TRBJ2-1	TGTGCCAGCACGACTAGCTTCTCGGCGCATGAGCAGTTCTTC	CASTTSFSAHEQFF
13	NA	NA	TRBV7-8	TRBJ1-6	TGTGCCAGCGCACCGTCCAGGGTTTCACCCCTCCACTTT	CASAPSRVSPLHF
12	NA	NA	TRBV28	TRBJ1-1	TGTGCCAGCAGTTTTGCACGGACTGAAGCTTTCTTT	CASSFARTEAFF
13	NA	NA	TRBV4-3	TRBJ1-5	TGCGCCAGCAGCCAAGGGGGGGATCAGCCCCAGCATTTT	CASSQGGDQPQHF
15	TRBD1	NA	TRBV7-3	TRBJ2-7	TGTTCCAGCAGGGCCGGGACAGGAGGTTCCTACGAGCAGTACTTC	CSSRAGTGGSYEQYF
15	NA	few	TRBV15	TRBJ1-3	TGTGCCACCAGCAGACAACAGGGTCCCGGAAACACCATATATTTT	CATSRQQGPGNTIYF
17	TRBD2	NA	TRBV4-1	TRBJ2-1	TGCGCCAGCAGCCAAGGGGGACTAGCGGGAGGGGGTCGTGAGCAGTTCTTC	CASSQGGLAGGGREQFF
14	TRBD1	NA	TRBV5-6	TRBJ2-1	TGTGCCAGCAGCCGGACAGGATGGGGCAATGAGCAGTTCTTC	CASSRTGWGNEQFF
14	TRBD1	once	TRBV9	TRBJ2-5	TGTGCCAGCAGCGGGGGACAGTACCAAGAGACCCAGTACTTC	CASSGGQYQETQYF
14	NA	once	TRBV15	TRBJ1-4	TGTGCCACCAGCGTAGGCGACATTGAAGAAAAACTGTTTTTT	CATSVGDIEEKLFF
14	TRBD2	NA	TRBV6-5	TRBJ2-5	TGTGCCAGCAGATTAGCGGGAGTGGAGGAGACCCAGTACTTC	CASRLAGVEETQYF
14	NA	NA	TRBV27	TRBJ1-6	TGTGCCAGCAGCCGGTCAGGGTCTCATTCACCCCTCCACTTT	CASSRSGSHSPLHF
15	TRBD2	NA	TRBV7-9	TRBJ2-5	TGTTCCAGCAGCACAGGGACTAGCGAACAAGAGACCCAGTACTTC	CSSSTGTSEQETQYF
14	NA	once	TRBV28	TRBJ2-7	TGTGCCAGCAGTTTATCGCACAACTACTACGAGCAGTACTTC	CASSLSHNYYEQYF
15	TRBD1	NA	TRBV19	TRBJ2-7	TGTGCCAGTAGTTTTAAACAGGGGTCCTCCTACGAGCAGTACTTC	CASSFKQGSSYEQYF
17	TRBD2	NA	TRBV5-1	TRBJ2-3	TGCGCCAGCAGACCTCGCACCGGGACTAGGTACACAGATACGCAGTATTTT	CASRPRTGTRYTDTQYF
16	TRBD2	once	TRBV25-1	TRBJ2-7	TGTGCCAGCAGTGTAAGGACTAGCGGGGGACTCTACGAGCAGTACTTC	CASSVRTSGGLYEQYF
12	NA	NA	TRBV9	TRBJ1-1	TGTGCCAGCAGCGTAGAGGAGTCTGAAGCTTTCTTT	CASSVEESEAFF
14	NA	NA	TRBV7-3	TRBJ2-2	TGTGCCAGCAGCTCCCACAGAAACACCGGGGAGCTGTTTTTT	CASSSHRNTGELFF
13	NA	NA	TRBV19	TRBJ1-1	TGTGCCAGTAGTATATGGGAGGGCACTGAAGCTTTCTTT	CASSIWEGTEAFF
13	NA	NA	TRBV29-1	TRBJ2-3	TGCAGCGTTGAAGGTCCGGGCACAGATACGCAGTATTTT	CSVEGPGTDTQYF
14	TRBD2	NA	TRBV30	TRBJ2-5	TGTGCCTGGAGTGTACGGGGGGGGGTAGAGACCCAGTACTTC	CAWSVRGGVETQYF
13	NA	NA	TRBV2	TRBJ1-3	TGTGCCAGCAAGGGGGGGACTGGAAACACCATATATTTT	CASKGGTGNTIYF